This passage covers 31 T cell receptor beta chains from one sample sequenced in a study of CD8+CD57+ T cells in acquired aplastic anemia. TCR beta VDJ and CDR3 profiling used genomic DNA as template. TCRdb called the reads again in MiXCR, with one record for every CDR3 protein. This sample carries roughly 160,000 distinct CDR3 sequences, about three fifths of them seen once, and the ten largest clones take 35% to 50%. What was sequenced was sorted CD4+, CD8+, or CD8+CD57+ T cells (not recorded which) from PBMCs. The receptors here all came from a human donor in good health.

The V and J genes are TRBV29-1 and TRBJ2-7; D could derive from TRBD1 or TRBD2 (5 bases each). Germline CDR1 is SQVTM and CDR2 is ANQGSEA. The CDR3 covers 13 residues. The germline V and J ends were trimmed by 6 bases and 7 bases, with 19 bases remaining between them. The chain's CDR3 is CSVDPGRLGEQYF. CDR3 DNA: TGCAGCGTCGACCCGGGACGTTTGGGGGAGCAGTACTTC.

This clonotype was observed a handful of times. This rearrangement joins TRBV19 to TRBJ1-2; D ambiguous. Trimming cost V 1 base and J 0 bases, with 6 bases left between them. In germline, CDR1 is LNHDA, CDR2 SQIVND (reference sequence). This CDR3 is 14 amino acids long. The CDR3, as DNA: TGTGCCAGTAGTATAGGGGGAGCTAACTATGGCTACACCTTC. Translating gives CASSIGGANYGYTF.

The gene calls are TRBV20-1 and TRBJ2-7; 10 bases are shared with TRBD2. In germline, CDR1 is DFQATT, CDR2 SNEGSKA (reference sequence). J was trimmed by 3 bases and V by 0 bases; bases with no gene match: 5. This CDR3 spans 15 amino acids. CDR3 nucleotide sequence: TGCAGTGCTAGAGAGCAAGCGGGGGGGGACTACGAGCAGTACTTC. It yields the protein CSAREQAGGDYEQYF.

This chain links TRBV10-3 with TRBJ2-5; perhaps TRBD1 as D (5 bases). This CDR3 contains 15 residues. The germline CDR1 and CDR2 sequences are ENHRY and SYGVKD. V was pared by 2 bases and J by 1 base, with 11 bases between. The CDR3 bases are TGTGCCATCAGTGAGGGGGCCAAGGGCCAAGAGACCCAGTACTTC. Protein product: CAISEGAKGQETQYF.

The genes are TRBV7-8 and TRBJ2-3, with 7 bases that match TRBD1. The V gene end was trimmed by 5 bases and the J gene end by 3 bases; junction bases not matched to a gene: 17. This CDR3 region has 18 residues. Germline-derived CDR1 and CDR2 are SGHVS and FQNEAQ. CDR3 bases: TGTGCCAGCAGCCGAAACCCGACAGGGTCTGCACGTACAGATACGCAGTATTTT. This gives the protein CASSRNPTGSARTDTQYF. The full variable domain, its missing parts supplied by reference TRBV7-8 and TRBJ2-3, is GAGVSQSPRYKVAKRGQDVALRCDPISGHVSLFWYQQALGQGPEFLTYFQNEAQLDKSGLPSDRFFAERPEGSVSTLKIQRTQQEDSAVYLCASSRNPTGSARTDTQYFGPGTRLTVL.

The chain is built from TRBV7-9 and TRBJ2-7; 7 bases line up with TRBD1. Germline V gene lookup returns CDR1 SEHNR and CDR2 FQNEAQ (reference sequence). V lost 5 bases, J lost 6 bases, and 7 bases stayed unmatched. CDR3 length equals 13 residues. The CDR3 loop is CASSPPQGPEQYF. In DNA form, the CDR3 reads TGTGCCAGCAGCCCTCCACAGGGGCCCGAGCAGTACTTC.

This clonotype was seen many times. The CDR3 DNA is TGTGCCAGCAGCTTCCGGGGTAGCGGGATGGATACGCAGTATTTT. It yields the protein CASSFRGSGMDTQYF. The V and J genes are TRBV9 and TRBJ2-3, with 8 bases fitting TRBD2. V gave up 4 bases and J gave up 6 bases; unmatched junction bases: 10. CDR3 length: 15 residues. The germline gives CDR1 SGDLS, CDR2 YYNGEE.

The chain joins TRBV6-5 to TRBJ1-5; D ambiguous. CDR3 length: 13 amino acids. The V end lost 10 bases, the J end lost 0 bases, and 10 bases lay between the germline ends. Per the germline V gene, CDR1 is MNHEY and CDR2 is SVGAGI. The CDR3 is CATSLGSNQPQHF. CDR3 nucleotide sequence: TGTGCCACCTCGTTGGGTAGCAATCAGCCCCAGCATTTT.

This clonotype was picked up one time. V usage is TRBV7-2 and J usage is TRBJ2-7; D is possibly TRBD1 (6 bases). Deletions cut 1 base from V and 5 bases from J, with 9 bases between. Germline V lookup: CDR1 SGHTA, CDR2 FQGNSA. The CDR3 is 13 amino acids. The CDR3 DNA is TGTGCCAGCAGCTTAGTAGGACAGAACGAGCAGTACTTC. Translating gives CASSLVGQNEQYF.

CDR3 bases: TGCGCCAGCAGCTTGGGACAGGGGGCGCGAGAGACCCAGTACTTC. It yields the protein CASSLGQGARETQYF. The chain has TRBV5-1 and TRBJ2-5, with 10 nucleotides matching TRBD1. Germline CDR1 reads SGHRS; CDR2 reads YFSETQ. Losses at the gene ends were 0 bases for V and 4 bases for J; bases not matched to a gene: 3. The CDR3 sequence is 15 residues long.

The chain recombines TRBV19 with TRBJ2-7, with D perhaps TRBD1 (6 bases). The V end lost 7 bases, the J end lost 0 bases, and 19 bases lay between the germline ends. This CDR3 comprises 16 residues. Germline V lookup: CDR1 LNHDA, CDR2 SQIVND (reference sequence). This CDR3 is CASMPSGTQSSYEQYF. CDR3 sequence (DNA): TGTGCCAGTATGCCCTCCGGGACACAGAGCTCCTACGAGCAGTACTTC.

The CDR3 region has the DNA TGTGCCATCAGTGCCTACTACGAGCAGTACTTC. Translation: CAISAYYEQYF. The chain has TRBV10-3 and TRBJ2-7, with D hard to call. V lost 4 bases to trimming and J lost 3 bases, with 4 bases between them. This CDR3 spans 11 amino acids. Germline V gene sequence: CDR1 ENHRY, CDR2 SYGVKD.

The table lists this clonotype with a few counts. The gene calls are TRBV5-5 and TRBJ1-2; TRBD1 is a possible D gene (5 bases). V lost 2 bases to trimming and J lost 0 bases, with 8 bases between them. The CDR3 contains 14 residues. The germline gives CDR1 SGHKS, CDR2 YYEKEE (reference sequence). The CDR3 DNA is TGTGCCAGCAGCTTATCACAGGCTAACTATGGCTACACCTTC. Translating it yields CASSLSQANYGYTF.

The J gene is TRBJ2-1, the V gene TRBV7-2; 7 positions match TRBD1. Trimming cost V 1 base and J 4 bases; bases outside gene matches: 4. CDR3 length: 15 amino acids. Germline loops: CDR1 SGHTA, CDR2 FQGNSA. DNA of the CDR3: TGTGCCAGCAGCTTAGGGACAGGACCTTACAATGAGCAGTTCTTC. It codes for CASSLGTGPYNEQFF.

This chain uses TRBV7-3 with TRBJ2-3; possibly TRBD2 for D (5 bases). The CDR3 totals 13 residues. Trimming stripped 6 bases from V and 5 bases from J, with 12 bases between. Germline V gene data show CDR1 as SGHTA and CDR2 as FQGTGA. The DNA of the CDR3 is TGTGCCAGCAGGCGACTGGCGGGAGATACGCAGTATTTT. Translating it yields CASRRLAGDTQYF. The complete variable domain, with remaining parts taken from reference TRBV7-3 and TRBJ2-3, reads GAGVSQTPSNKVTEKGKYVELRCDPISGHTALYWYRQSLGQGPEFLIYFQGTGAADDSGLPNDRFFAVRPEGSVSTLKIQRTERGDSAVYLCASRRLAGDTQYFGPGTRLTVL.

The CDR3, as DNA: TGTGCCACCAGGGCCGGGACTAGTGGGTACAATGAGCAGTTCTTC. It codes for CATRAGTSGYNEQFF. This chain links TRBV15 with TRBJ2-1, with 8 bases identical to TRBD2. CDR3 size: 15 residues. V dropped 6 bases and J dropped 4; count of bases not matched to a gene: 8. Germline V gene data show CDR1 as LNHNV and CDR2 as YYDKDF (reference sequence). Full variable domain (outside the CDR3, taken from reference TRBV15 and TRBJ2-1): DAMVIQNPRYQVTQFGKPVTLSCSQTLNHNVMYWYQQKSSQAPKLLFHYYDKDFNNEADTPDNFQSRRPNTSFCFLDIRSPGLGDTAMYLCATRAGTSGYNEQFFGPGTRLTVL.

This rearrangement joins TRBV7-9 to TRBJ2-1; the match to TRBD1 covers 9 bases. Germline assignment: CDR1 SEHNR and CDR2 FQNEAQ (reference sequence). This CDR3 is 14 amino acids long. V trimming: 6 bases; J trimming: 8 bases; junction bases outside the gene matches: 8. The CDR3 loop is CASSRDRANDEQFF. CDR3 sequence (DNA): TGTGCCAGCAGTCGGGACAGGGCGAACGATGAGCAGTTCTTC. The full variable domain, in which reference TRBV7-9 and TRBJ2-1 provide the parts outside the CDR3, is DTGVSQNPRHKITKRGQNVTFRCDPISEHNRLYWYRQTLGQGPEFLTYFQNEAQLEKSRLLSDRFSAERPKGSFSTLEIQRTEQGDSAMYLCASSRDRANDEQFFGPGTRLTVL.

The chain couples TRBV5-4 to TRBJ1-2; TRBD1 matches 11 bases. There are 14 residues in the CDR3. With V trimmed by 5 bases and J by 4 bases, 4 bases remained unmatched. Germline CDR1 and CDR2: SGHNT and YYREEE (reference sequence). CDR3 in amino acids: CASRGQGVGYGYTF. CDR3 coding DNA: TGTGCCAGCAGGGGACAGGGGGTTGGCTATGGCTACACCTTC.

This clonotype has only a few counts. V and J are TRBV10-2 and TRBJ2-7, with 9 bases lining up with TRBD2. CDR3 length: 15 residues. Germline V gene lookup returns CDR1 WSHSY and CDR2 SAAADI. V was pared by 2 bases and J by 0 bases, with 2 bases of the junction left unmatched. DNA for the CDR3: TGCGCCAGCAGTGAGCTAGCGGGGAGCTCCTACGAGCAGTACTTC. Residues: CASSELAGSSYEQYF.

Ten or more counts support this clonotype. This chain connects TRBV10-3 to TRBJ2-2; a possible D gene is TRBD1 (6 bases). The CDR3 is 14 residues long. The germline gives CDR1 ENHRY, CDR2 SYGVKD. V was cut by 11 bases and J by 2 bases, with 15 bases left in between. CDR3 nucleotide sequence: TGTGCCTCGCACCGGGACAACAACACCGGGGAGCTGTTTTTT. As protein: CASHRDNNTGELFF.

The chain combines TRBV19 with TRBJ1-2; the D is unclear. The V and J ends lost 3 bases and 4 bases respectively, with 6 bases between them. Looked up from germline, CDR1 is LNHDA and CDR2 is SQIVND (reference sequence). The CDR3 runs to 12 residues. The CDR3 sequence: CASSIPRYGYTF. The CDR3 bases are TGTGCCAGTAGTATTCCACGCTATGGCTACACCTTC.

There are many counts of this clonotype. The chain is built from TRBV29-1 and TRBJ1-1; tentatively, D is TRBD1 (6 bases). V was pared by 1 base and J by 1 base, with 13 bases between. The CDR3 runs to 15 residues. CDR1 and CDR2 from the germline V gene are SQVTM and ANQGSEA. The CDR3 nucleotides read TGCAGCGTTGAAGTGCGGGACACACAGAACACTGAAGCTTTCTTT. It yields the protein CSVEVRDTQNTEAFF.

In this sample, this clonotype turned up many times. The J gene is TRBJ2-5, the V gene TRBV6-5, with D maybe TRBD2 (7 bases). The CDR3 runs to 16 residues. The germline V gene encodes CDR1 MNHEY and CDR2 SVGAGI. V was shortened by 2 bases and J by 3 bases, with 16 bases between the two germline ends. The CDR3 sequence: CASSYTAGEGEETQYF. In nucleotides, the CDR3 is TGTGCCAGCAGTTACACGGCGGGAGAGGGGGAAGAGACCCAGTACTTC.

Points on this clonotype: No conserved phenylalanine or tryptophan is present at the end of the CDR3, so a read error is the likely explanation. The V call is TRBV15, the J call TRBJ2-7; D unresolved. CDR3 length: 13 residues. CDR1 and CDR2 (germline): LNHNV, YYDKDF (reference sequence). Trimming removed 3 bases at V and 2 bases at J, with 8 bases between. The CDR3 DNA reads as TGTGCCACCAGCAGTGAAGTGGCCTACGAGCAGTACTCC. Amino acids: CATSSEVAYEQYS.

The chain has TRBV4-1 and TRBJ2-7, with D unclear. Germline assignment: CDR1 MGHRA and CDR2 YSYEKL. CDR3 length: 16 amino acids. Trimming removed 3 bases from V and 2 bases from J, with 17 bases in between. The CDR3 DNA reads as TGCGCCAGCAGCCAGCCTATCGGACGGTCACCCTACGAGCAGTACTTC. Its protein product is CASSQPIGRSPYEQYF.

The chain recombines TRBV20-1 with TRBJ2-1; TRBD1 agrees at 10 bases. The CDR3 has 14 amino acids. CDR1 and CDR2 (germline): DFQATT, SNEGSKA (reference sequence). The J segment lost 9 bases and the V segment lost 5 bases, leaving 10 bases of the junction unmatched. The DNA of the CDR3 is TGCAGTGCTCCAGGATGGACAGGGGGTGTTGAGCAGTTCTTC. This encodes CSAPGWTGGVEQFF.

The V and J genes are TRBV2 and TRBJ1-5; D ambiguous. The CDR3 contains 14 residues. Trimming took 5 bases from V and 0 from J, leaving 8 bases between them. Germline V CDR1 and CDR2: SNHLY, FYNNEI. CDR3 loop: CASSSWGSNQPQHF. Written as DNA, the CDR3 is TGTGCCAGCAGTTCGTGGGGTAGCAATCAGCCCCAGCATTTT.

For this clonotype: As the CDR3 is not closed by the conserved phenylalanine or tryptophan, this likely results from a read error. The DNA is left out, because the CDR3 cannot be placed on it with certainty; the CDR3 is given as TCRdb lists it. The rearrangement links TRBV19 to TRBJ1-2; the table's D call TRBD1 went unverified against the DNA. Inclusive of both ends, the CDR3 amounts to 11 amino acids. CDR1 is LNHDA, CDR2 SQIVND, per germline (reference sequence). The CDR3 spells CASRTVKTGHG.

The chain joins TRBV25-1 to TRBJ1-2; 10 bases line up with TRBD1. Germline CDR1 and CDR2: MGHDK and SYGVNS. The CDR3 runs to 15 residues. Unmatched junction bases numbered 4, after V lost 6 bases and J lost 0 bases. Here the CDR3 DNA reads TGTGCCAGCAGCGGCGGGACAGGGGCTAACTATGGCTACACCTTC. Its translation: CASSGGTGANYGYTF.

The chain combines TRBV7-9 with TRBJ1-2, with D perhaps matching TRBD1 (5 bases). The CDR3 loop spans 12 amino acids. Germline CDR1 is SEHNR and CDR2 is FQNEAQ (reference sequence). The V end lost 6 bases, the J end lost 10 bases, and 15 bases lay between the germline ends. The chain's CDR3 is CASRLEGPDYTF. The CDR3 nucleotides are TGTGCCAGCAGACTCGAGGGGCCGGACTACACCTTC.

The CDR3 protein is CASSLVDTPSYNEQFF. The CDR3 DNA follows: TGTGCCAGCAGCTTAGTGGACACACCCTCCTACAATGAGCAGTTCTTC. This chain links TRBV7-9 with TRBJ2-1; a weak D match, TRBD1 (5 bases). The CDR3 covers 16 residues. Germline values: CDR1 SEHNR, CDR2 FQNEAQ (reference sequence). V shed 1 base and J shed 0 bases, with 10 bases lying between them.